The rows below give T cell receptor beta chains drawn from one sample of a study of cytomegalovirus exposure and HLA in healthy donors. Repertoires were generated with immunoSEQ multiplex PCR, while TCRdb's copy carries only in-frame clones and drops some. The sample shows about 160,000 clones, 80% to 85% of them seen only once. Sequencing was performed on PBMCs. These TCRs come from a man aged 25-45 years in good health and CMV-seronegative. The CDR3 runs from the conserved cysteine through the conserved F or W. D genes are given only for firm matches. A row's size may be missing; if present it is once, few, many or a size class.

>TRBJ2-7|.|.|TRBV5-1
TGCGCCAGCAGCTTGGGTGGAGCGTATACCGAGCAGTACTTC
CASSLGGAYTEQYF
>TRBJ2-3|.|.|TRBV6-4
TGTGCCAGCAGTGACTCGGCGACAGGACAAGATACGCAGTATTTT
CASSDSATGQDTQYF
>TRBJ2-1|.|.|TRBV9
TGTGCCAGCGCTGCGAGGGGGAATGAGCAGTTCTTC
CASAARGNEQFF
>TRBJ2-5|.|once|TRBV5-1
TGCGCCAGCAGCGAGCAGGGAGGGGGGGAGACCCAGTACTTC
CASSEQGGGETQYF
>TRBJ2-1|TRBD1|.|TRBV4-1
TGCGCCAGCAGCACAGGACAGGGAGTTTACAATGAGCAGTTCTTC
CASSTGQGVYNEQFF
>TRBJ2-5|TRBD2|few|TRBV7-6
TGTGCCAGCAGCTTAAGGAGGCGACTAGCGGAAGACCAAGAGACCCAGTACTTC
CASSLRRRLAEDQETQYF
>TRBJ1-5|.|.|TRBV10-3
TGTGCCATCAGTGAGTCGGCGGGGGGGATCAATCAGCCCCAGCATTTT
CAISESAGGINQPQHF
>TRBJ2-3|TRBD1|.|TRBV5-1
TGCGCCAGCAGCTTGGAGGGGGCTAGCACAGATACGCAGTATTTT
CASSLEGASTDTQYF
>TRBJ1-6|TRBD1|few|TRBV28
TGTGCCAGCAGTTCCGGGACAGGGGTAAGATCACCCCTCCACTTT
CASSSGTGVRSPLHF
>TRBJ2-3|TRBD2|.|TRBV6-5
TGTGCCAGCAGCCAGCGGGGCGAGGCAGATACGCAGTATTTT
CASSQRGEADTQYF
>TRBJ2-7|.|.|TRBV4-1
TGCGCCAGCAGCCATTCCCGGGACAACTCCTACGAGCAGTACTTC
CASSHSRDNSYEQYF
>TRBJ2-3|TRBD2|.|TRBV5-4
TGTGCCAGCAGGCGGACTAGCGCCACAGATACGCAGTATTTT
CASRRTSATDTQYF
>TRBJ1-5|.|.|TRBV6-1
TGTGCCAGCAGTGCTAGGGGTTATAGCAATCAGCCCCAGCATTTT
CASSARGYSNQPQHF
>TRBJ1-1|.|.|TRBV5-4
TGTGCCAGCTGGGGGGGACCCAAAAACACTGAAGCTTTCTTT
CASWGGPKNTEAFF
>TRBJ2-1|.|.|TRBV21-1
TGTGCCATACCATATCCCTATTACAATGAGCAGTTCTTC
CAIPYPYYNEQFF
>TRBJ2-2|TRBD2|.|TRBV7-9
TGTGCCAGGACTAGCGGGAACACCGGGGAGCTGTTTTTT
CARTSGNTGELFF
>TRBJ2-3|TRBD2|.|TRBV13
TGTGCCAGCCGACTAGCGGGAATCGTCAGCACAGATACGCAGTATTTT
CASRLAGIVSTDTQYF
>TRBJ2-7|TRBD2|.|TRBV7-9
TGTGCCAGCAGCTTAGATCCCTGGACTAGTGTCGACGAGCAGTACTTC
CASSLDPWTSVDEQYF
>TRBJ2-1|.|few|TRBV7-3
TGTGCCAGCAGCTTTGACTTCTACAATGAGCAGTTCTTC
CASSFDFYNEQFF
>TRBJ2-7|.|few|TRBV5-6
TGTGCCAGCAGCTTGGTTCTCAGCTCCTACGAGCAGTACTTC
CASSLVLSSYEQYF
>TRBJ2-7|TRBD1|.|TRBV6-6
TGTGCCAGCAGAAGACAGGGAAACGCCTACGAGCAGTACTTC
CASRRQGNAYEQYF
>TRBJ2-6|.|.|TRBV6-5
TGTGCCAGCAGTTACTTCCGCCTAGAGGGGGCCAACGTCCTGACTTTC
CASSYFRLEGANVLTF
>TRBJ1-1|.|.|TRBV9
TGTGCCAGCAGCGTGTGGGGCACGGGGGGGAAGGGGACTGAAGCTTTCTTT
CASSVWGTGGKGTEAFF
>TRBJ2-3|TRBD2|few|TRBV12-5
TGTGCTAGTGTCGTGGGGGGAGGGCCAACAGATACGCAGTATTTT
CASVVGGGPTDTQYF
>TRBJ2-1|TRBD2|.|TRBV12-5
TGTGCTAGTGGTCCGGGACTAGCGGGAGTATTTGGGGCCTACAATGAGCAGTTCTTC
CASGPGLAGVFGAYNEQFF
>TRBJ1-1|.|.|TRBV7-6
TGTGCCAGCAGCTTAGTACGGGGAGGGAGGCCTGAAGCTTTCTTT
CASSLVRGGRPEAFF
>TRBJ2-1|.|.|TRBV27
TGTGCCAGCAGCAAACCGTACTCCGGGGGAAGCTCCTACAATGAGCAGTTCTTC
CASSKPYSGGSSYNEQFF
>TRBJ1-2|TRBD1|.|TRBV6-5
TGTGCCAGCAGTTACTACAGGGGAGCTAACTATGGCTACACCTTC
CASSYYRGANYGYTF
>TRBJ2-5|TRBD2|.|TRBV7-7
TGTGCTAGCAGCTTAGACGCTAGCGGGGAGACCCAGTACTTC
CASSLDASGETQYF
>TRBJ2-7|.|.|TRBV11-3
TGTGCCAGCAGCTTTCTACCCAACCGGGGGGCCGCCTACGAGCAGTACTTC
CASSFLPNRGAAYEQYF
>TRBJ2-1|TRBD1|.|TRBV10-2
TGCGCCAGCAGGGACCATTGGCCGGGACAGAAGGATGGCGATGAGCAGTTCTTC
CASRDHWPGQKDGDEQFF
>TRBJ2-3|TRBD2|.|TRBV6-4
TGTGCCAGCCTCTTCCAGACTAGCGGGAGAGTAGATACGCAGTATTTT
CASLFQTSGRVDTQYF
>TRBJ2-7|.|.|TRBV7-9
TGTTCCAGCAGCTTAACAGGCAGTGCCTACGAGCAGTACTTC
CSSSLTGSAYEQYF
>TRBJ2-7|.|.|TRBV5-1
TGCGCCAGCAGCTTGGCCCGGTCCTACGAGCAGTACTTC
CASSLARSYEQYF
>TRBJ1-1|TRBD1|.|TRBV29-1
TGCAGCGTAAAACGAGGGGGCTGGGGCACTGAAGCTTTCTTT
CSVKRGGWGTEAFF
>TRBJ1-4|.|.|TRBV10-1
TGCGCCAGCTCCCGGGGGGATGAAAAACTGTTTTTT
CASSRGDEKLFF
>TRBJ1-5|.|.|TRBV27
TGTGCCAGCAGGGGAGAGGGCCTCTGGCAGCCCCAGCATTTT
CASRGEGLWQPQHF
>TRBJ1-2|TRBD1|.|TRBV7-9
TGTGCCAGCAGCGCAACCGGGACAGGGGCTTATGGCTACACCTTC
CASSATGTGAYGYTF
>TRBJ2-1|.|.|TRBV2
TGTGCCAGCAGTTTGGACTGGAATGAGCAGTTCTTC
CASSLDWNEQFF
>TRBJ1-2|.|.|TRBV27
TGTGCCAGCAGTTTAGGGGGCGAGAATGGCTACACCTTC
CASSLGGENGYTF
>TRBJ2-7|TRBD2|once|TRBV5-1
TGCGCCAGCAGCTTGGTGCCTAGCGGGGGCCCCCTCTACGAGCAGTACTTC
CASSLVPSGGPLYEQYF
>TRBJ1-4|.|few|TRBV9
TGTGCCAGCAGCTCCTCGGGGGGTTATGGTGAAAAACTGTTTTTT
CASSSSGGYGEKLFF
>TRBJ1-6|TRBD1|few|TRBV7-9
TGTGCCAGCAGCTTAGAGGCAGGGGGAATTTCACCCCTCCACTTT
CASSLEAGGISPLHF
>TRBJ1-2|TRBD1|.|TRBV2
TGTGCCAGCAGTGACTGGGGCAGGGGGGCGCAAAATCCCCAGGGCTACACCTTC
CASSDWGRGAQNPQGYTF
>TRBJ2-3|TRBD1|.|TRBV28
TGTGCCAGCAGTTTGGTACAGGGGGCGACAGATACGCAGTATTTT
CASSLVQGATDTQYF
>TRBJ2-7|.|few|TRBV5-4
TGTGCCAGCAGCTTGGGCGGGGGCGTCTACGAGCAGTACTTC
CASSLGGGVYEQYF
>TRBJ2-3|TRBD2|.|TRBV5-1
TGCGCCAGCAGCTTGGGGGGACTAGCGGGAAGCACAGATACGCAGTATTTT
CASSLGGLAGSTDTQYF
>TRBJ2-7|TRBD1|.|TRBV7-6
TGTGCCAGCAGCTTGGGGGACAGGGGGAGCTCCTACGAGCAGTACTTC
CASSLGDRGSSYEQYF
>TRBJ2-3|.|once|TRBV7-9
TGTGCCAGCAGCCTCCCGGAGGGGATTCCTTTAAGCACAGATACGCAGTATTTT
CASSLPEGIPLSTDTQYF
>TRBJ1-1|TRBD1|few|TRBV7-6
TGTGCCAGCAGCTTAAGAGACAGGGCGGGGGAAGCTTTCTTT
CASSLRDRAGEAFF
>TRBJ2-3|TRBD1|.|TRBV25-1
TGTGCCAGCAGACCGGGACAGGGGGTAACAGATACGCAGTATTTT
CASRPGQGVTDTQYF
>TRBJ2-7|.|.|TRBV7-6
TGTGCCAGCAGTACGTCACAGGGTAACTACGAGCAGTACTTC
CASSTSQGNYEQYF
>TRBJ2-5|TRBD1|.|TRBV7-9
TGTGCCAGCAGCTTAGTGACAGGGGGTCAGACCCAGTACTTC
CASSLVTGGQTQYF